This T cell receptor beta chain emerged from a study of blood T cell repertoires in COVID-19. Study as a whole: Acute and convalescent COVID-19 samples came from the United States, Italy and Spain. The analysed material was cDNA or gDNA that came from T cells, B-cell-depleted T cells, or PBMCs.

CDR3 size: 12 residues. V was pared by 5 bases and J by 7 bases, with 11 bases between. Authors' data handling: Researchers report that nucleated cell counts were estimated from reference gene primer amplification. Assay used: immunoSEQ multiplex PCR; TCRdb lists only in-frame clones, some missing. The V and J calls and the clone size are those of that table, but D and trimming were determined from the DNA. The repertoire holds 150,000 to 200,000 clones, with 80% to 95% as singletons. The receptor's source is a woman between 45 and 60 years old with acute or convalescent COVID-19. Sequenced material: peripheral blood. The J gene is TRBJ2-5, the V gene TRBV12-3 or TRBV12-4; the D gene is possibly TRBD1 (5 bases). The CDR3: CASSPLRGTQYF. The DNA of the CDR3 is TGTGCCAGCAGTCCCTTAAGGGGGACCCAGTACTTC.